Shown below are 25 T cell receptor beta chains from a single sample sequenced in a study of human T cells and chemical hapten exposure. One entry per CDR3 protein, called by TCRdb with MiXCR from the RACE reads. This table holds roughly 38,000 distinct CDR3 sequences, approximately 12% found once. Time point described: pre-sensitization, week 0. Specified treatment: therapeutic diphenylcyclopropenone sensitization with weekly scalp DPC. Whole blood, unfractionated, served as the material for total RNA extraction. Material: whole blood, obtained in connection with sensitization to the hapten diphenylcyclopropenone (DPC). These receptor sequences come from a woman in her 40s with alopecia areata. Some clones in this sample may be carry-over from other donors' samples.

This clonotype was seen many times. This rearrangement joins TRBV4-3 to TRBJ1-1; D is unresolved. The CDR3 is 15 amino acids. From germline, CDR1 is LGHNA and CDR2 YSLEER. Trimming left V 0 bases short and J 4 bases short, with 12 bases between. CDR3 DNA sequence: TGCGCCAGCAGCCAAGACCGGACTGTTCTCACTGAAGCTTTCTTT. Protein product: CASSQDRTVLTEAFF.

This clonotype has more than one count but fewer than ten. V is TRBV2 and J is TRBJ1-1, with 9 positions matching TRBD1. Germline CDR1 SNHLY, CDR2 FYNNEI. The CDR3 spans 16 residues. V trimming: 3 bases; J trimming: 0 bases; junction bases outside the gene matches: 5. CDR3 nucleotides: TGTGCCAGCAGTGAGGACAGGGGCGGTATGAACACTGAAGCTTTCTTT. Amino acid sequence: CASSEDRGGMNTEAFF. The whole variable domain, remainder taken from reference TRBV2 and TRBJ1-1, is EPEVTQTPSHQVTQMGQEVILRCVPISNHLYFYWYRQILGQKVEFLVSFYNNEISEKSEIFDDQFSVERPDGSNFTLKIRSTKLEDSAMYFCASSEDRGGMNTEAFFGQGTRLTVV.

This clonotype was recorded at least ten times. V gene TRBV27 combines with J gene TRBJ1-4, with TRBD1 as a possible D gene (6 bases). The CDR3 is 14 residues long. Trimming took off 6 bases at V and 4 bases at J, with 12 bases between the two ends. Germline lookup yields CDR1 MNHEY and CDR2 SMNVEV (reference sequence). The CDR3 loop is CASSRTAYNEKLFF. The CDR3 DNA follows: TGTGCCAGCAGCCGGACAGCTTATAATGAAAAACTGTTTTTT.

Ten or more counts support this clonotype. The chain joins TRBV7-2 to TRBJ1-1, with unresolved D. This CDR3 contains 13 residues. V was cut by 6 bases and J by 2 bases, with 10 bases left in between. Looked up from germline, CDR1 is SGHTA and CDR2 is FQGNSA. The CDR3 here is CASRVDGNTEAFF. The CDR3 bases are TGTGCCAGCAGAGTGGACGGAAACACTGAAGCTTTCTTT.

This clonotype appeared a few times. The chain combines TRBV3-1 with TRBJ2-3; no clear D. The CDR3 consists of 14 residues. Germline values: CDR1 LGHDT, CDR2 YNNKEL (reference sequence). V lost 0 bases and J 4 bases, leaving 8 bases between the germline ends. CDR3 residues: CASSQESDADTQYF. DNA of the CDR3: TGTGCCAGCAGCCAAGAAAGTGACGCAGATACGCAGTATTTT.

The V and J genes are TRBV29-1 and TRBJ2-3; no clear D. The V gene's germline CDR1 is SQVTM and CDR2 ANQGSEA. Deletions cut 1 base from V and 1 base from J, with 6 bases between. The CDR3 is 13 residues long. CDR3 amino acids: CSVEGQGTDTQYF. CDR3 coding DNA: TGCAGCGTTGAAGGGCAGGGCACAGATACGCAGTATTTT.

This clonotype was seen at least ten times. The V gene is TRBV29-1, the J gene TRBJ2-2, with D perhaps matching TRBD2 (5 bases). CDR1 is SQVTM and CDR2 is ANQGSEA in the germline V gene. V lost 7 bases and J lost 7, with 16 bases in between. The CDR3 contains 13 residues. The CDR3: CSGNHGLRGELFF. Here the CDR3 DNA reads TGCAGCGGTAACCATGGACTTCGCGGGGAGCTGTTTTTT.

This clonotype was found a few times. This CDR3 reads CASSLGLAGGEQYF. The CDR3 DNA is TGTGCCAGCAGTTTAGGTCTAGCGGGAGGGGAGCAGTACTTC. This chain links TRBV28 with TRBJ2-7; 12 nucleotides agree with TRBD2. V gave up 2 bases and J gave up 7 bases; unmatched junction bases: 3. CDR1 MDHEN and CDR2 SYDVKM come from the germline V gene. This CDR3 region has 14 residues.

The table lists this clonotype with a few counts. The J gene is TRBJ1-1, the V gene TRBV28; D is ambiguous. This CDR3 contains 11 residues. Germline V gene lookup returns CDR1 MDHEN and CDR2 SYDVKM. Trimming took 6 bases from V and 11 from J, leaving 13 bases between them. CDR3 DNA: TGTGCCAGCAGCTCGGCCCCCTGGGCTTTCTTT. Its protein product is CASSSAPWAFF.

This clonotype was picked up many times. This chain connects TRBV2 to TRBJ2-7; D not resolved. Per germline, CDR1 SNHLY and CDR2 FYNNEI. The CDR3 covers 14 residues. V dropped 2 bases and J dropped 7 bases, with 15 bases sitting between them. CDR3 region: CASSERTSYVEQYF. CDR3 coding DNA: TGTGCCAGCAGTGAAAGGACCTCCTACGTTGAGCAGTACTTC.

This clonotype was counted once. The rearrangement uses TRBV7-9 and TRBJ1-1, with 7 positions matching TRBD1. The CDR3 is made up of 13 amino acids. The germline V gene has CDR1 SEHNR and CDR2 FQNEAQ (reference sequence). The junction had 4 bases not matched to a gene; V was cut back by 6 bases and J by 3 bases. CDR3 nucleotide sequence: TGTGCCAGCAGTCGACAGGGTGACACTGAAGCTTTCTTT. Its translation is CASSRQGDTEAFF.

The chain uses TRBV5-4 and TRBJ2-2; 9 bases map to TRBD2. V shed 0 bases, J shed 6 bases, and the junction held 6 bases outside the gene matches. Germline CDR1 is SGHNT and CDR2 is YYREEE (reference sequence). CDR3 size: 16 residues. This CDR3 reads CASSLDVAGEAGELFF. CDR3 sequence (DNA): TGTGCCAGCAGCTTGGATGTAGCGGGAGAGGCCGGGGAGCTGTTTTTT.

The chain couples TRBV20-1 to TRBJ2-7; the match to TRBD2 covers 11 bases. The CDR3 covers 17 residues. CDR1 and CDR2 (germline): DFQATT, SNEGSKA (reference sequence). V lost 4 bases to trimming and J lost 5 bases; unmatched junction nucleotides: 16. The CDR3 loop reads CSAKSGDSGRALDEQYF. The CDR3 DNA is TGCAGTGCTAAGAGTGGTGATAGCGGGAGGGCCCTCGACGAGCAGTACTTC.

The J gene is TRBJ1-1, the V gene TRBV20-1, with TRBD1 matching 7 bases. J lost 7 bases, V lost 5 bases, and 7 bases had no gene match. Germline-derived CDR1 and CDR2 are DFQATT and SNEGSKA (reference sequence). The CDR3 totals 12 residues. The CDR3 loop reads CSAPTGPHEAFF. CDR3 in DNA: TGCAGTGCTCCGACAGGGCCTCATGAAGCTTTCTTT.

The table lists this clonotype with many counts. The chain joins TRBV5-1 to TRBJ1-5; the match to TRBD1 covers 8 bases. The trim removed 0 bases at V and 2 bases at J, leaving 4 bases unmatched. CDR3 size: 16 residues. Germline V gene lookup returns CDR1 SGHRS and CDR2 YFSETQ. Here the CDR3 reads CASSLARGQGNQPQHF. CDR3 nucleotides: TGCGCCAGCAGCTTGGCCCGGGGACAGGGCAATCAGCCCCAGCATTTT.

This clonotype was seen ten or more times. This chain connects TRBV7-8 to TRBJ2-7; a weak D match, TRBD2 (5 bases). Deletions cut 5 bases from V and 5 bases from J, with 19 bases between. The germline gives CDR1 SGHVS, CDR2 FQNEAQ. The CDR3 is made up of 15 amino acids. CDR3 bases: TGTGCCAGCAGCCCGCGGGCCAGCGAGCGAGACGAGCAGTACTTC. Protein sequence: CASSPRASERDEQYF.

The sample holds many counts of this clonotype. The genes are TRBV29-1 and TRBJ2-7; 9 bases align to TRBD2. Trimming cost V 3 bases and J 2 bases; bases outside gene matches: 8. The CDR3 is 15 residues long. Germline V gives CDR1 SQVTM, CDR2 ANQGSEA. CDR3 bases: TGCAGCGTTGAGGGTACTAGCGGGCCTGCCTACGAGCAGTACTTC. Translating gives CSVEGTSGPAYEQYF.

This clonotype was detected many times. The CDR3 here is CASSYSSAHSSYNEQFF. The CDR3 bases are TGTGCCAGCAGTTACTCTAGCGCTCACAGCTCCTACAATGAGCAGTTCTTC. V and J are TRBV6-6 and TRBJ2-1; tentative D call: TRBD2 (5 bases). This CDR3 contains 17 residues. The germline V gene has CDR1 MNHNY and CDR2 SVGAGI (reference sequence). Deletions cut 0 bases from V and 0 bases from J, with 12 bases between.

This sequence joins TRBV28 and TRBJ2-3; tentative D call: TRBD1 (6 bases). The V gene lost 6 bases and the J gene lost 2 bases, with 12 bases spanning the gap. The CDR3 contains 14 residues. Germline values: CDR1 MDHEN, CDR2 SYDVKM. CDR3 loop: CASRKGQLTDTQYF. As DNA, the CDR3 is TGTGCCAGCAGGAAAGGACAGCTCACAGATACGCAGTATTTT.

This clonotype was seen many times. The V call is TRBV4-1, the J call TRBJ1-3; D unresolved. This CDR3 comprises 16 residues. V shed 5 bases and J shed 0 bases, with 14 bases lying between them. Germline CDR1 is MGHRA and CDR2 is YSYEKL. CDR3 DNA: TGCGCCAGCAGCGTATCGCGGTCCTCCTCTGGAAACACCATATATTTT. It is translated as CASSVSRSSSGNTIYF.

The sample holds a few counts of this clonotype. The chain employs TRBV6-6 and TRBJ2-7; no clear D gene. Trimming stripped 2 bases from V and 2 bases from J, with 10 bases between. Germline values: CDR1 MNHNY, CDR2 SVGAGI (reference sequence). The CDR3 totals 14 residues. CDR3 protein: CASSYTERTYEQYF. CDR3 in DNA: TGTGCCAGCAGTTACACAGAGCGCACCTACGAGCAGTACTTC.

This clonotype was detected ten times or more. The chain uses TRBV7-9 and TRBJ1-1; D gene uncertain. Trimming removed 2 bases at V and 3 bases at J, with 13 bases between. From germline, CDR1 is SEHNR and CDR2 FQNEAQ (reference sequence). This CDR3 is built from 15 residues. In DNA, the CDR3 is TGTGCCAGCAGCTTAAGGCCGGCCAGCCACACTGAAGCTTTCTTT. Protein product: CASSLRPASHTEAFF.

Only a few counts were recorded for this clonotype. The chain carries TRBV3-1 and TRBJ2-7, with D unclear. The CDR3 has 15 amino acids. Germline values: CDR1 LGHDT, CDR2 YNNKEL (reference sequence). Trimming pared 0 bases from V and 5 bases from J, leaving 14 bases between. The CDR3 spells CASSQDLVSVHEQYF. As DNA, the CDR3 is TGTGCCAGCAGCCAAGATCTGGTTTCTGTCCACGAGCAGTACTTC.

This clonotype was seen ten or more times. CDR3 bases: TGCAGTGCTAGAGATATTCGACAGGACTATGGCTACACCTTC. Protein: CSARDIRQDYGYTF. The genes are TRBV20-1 and TRBJ1-2; a possible D gene is TRBD1 (6 bases). The CDR3 has 14 amino acids. The germline V gene encodes CDR1 DFQATT and CDR2 SNEGSKA (reference sequence). V lost 0 bases, J lost 3 bases, and 11 bases lay in between.

This clonotype was detected many times. The chain links TRBV6-6 to TRBJ1-6, with 7 bases that match TRBD1. Germline V gene lookup returns CDR1 MNHNY and CDR2 SVGAGI (reference sequence). The CDR3 runs 16 residues. V shed 5 bases, J shed 8 bases, and the junction held 12 bases outside the gene matches. The DNA of the CDR3 is TGTGCCAGCAGTAACGATAGGACAGGCGGGGATTCACCCCTCCACTTT. Its protein product is CASSNDRTGGDSPLHF.